This is a list of T cell receptor beta chains from one sample in a study of cytotoxic CD8 clonotypes in ibrutinib-treated CLL. Clones were read by immunoSEQ multiplex PCR, and TCRdb kept only the in-frame ones, dropping some. The table shows under 200,000 clones, with around 80% occurring only once. The sample was PBMCs, taken after 24 months of ibrutinib treatment. These receptors all stem from a human donor with chronic lymphocytic leukemia. The CDR3 runs from the conserved cysteine through the conserved F or W. The D gene is left open where the match is weak. Some rows have no size entry. The others give once, few or many, or a class for an expanded clone.

cdr3_aa,cdr3_nt,d_call,j_call,cdr3_length,v_call,clone_size
CASSRGTGGEETQYF,TGTGCCAGCAGCCGAGGGACAGGGGGAGAAGAGACCCAGTACTTC,TRBD1,TRBJ2-5,15,TRBV7-7,-
CASSRYASSYEQYF,TGTGCCAGCAGCAGGTACGCGAGCTCCTACGAGCAGTACTTC,-,TRBJ2-7,14,TRBV13,once
CASSKTQSYEQYF,TGTGCCAGCAGTAAGACACAGTCCTACGAGCAGTACTTC,-,TRBJ2-7,13,TRBV2,-
CASSYSGGGRGYTF,TGTGCCAGCAGTTACTCTGGCGGCGGAAGAGGCTACACCTTC,-,TRBJ1-2,14,TRBV6-5,once
CASSIVLRGPLHF,TGTGCCAGTAGTATAGTGTTGAGGGGACCCCTCCACTTT,-,TRBJ1-6,13,TRBV19,-
CASSVEPTGGRNYGYTF,TGTGCCAGCAGCGTAGAGCCAACAGGGGGAAGAAACTATGGCTACACCTTC,TRBD1,TRBJ1-2,17,TRBV9,-
CASSLSRGARNLHTEAFF,TGTGCCAGCAGCTTATCGCGGGGGGCGAGAAATCTCCACACTGAAGCTTTCTTT,-,TRBJ1-1,18,TRBV11-2,few
CASSLPRRLAGSRNEQFF,TGTGCCAGCAGCTTACCCCGAAGACTAGCGGGGTCACGGAATGAGCAGTTCTTC,TRBD2,TRBJ2-1,18,TRBV7-8,-
CASSLADVGTTGELFF,TGCGCCAGCAGCTTGGCCGATGTAGGGACCACCGGGGAGCTGTTTTTT,-,TRBJ2-2,16,TRBV5-1,-
CASSYSMGVNYGYTF,TGTGCCAGCAGTTACTCGATGGGGGTTAACTATGGCTACACCTTC,-,TRBJ1-2,15,TRBV6-5,-
CASSSVDPRESPLHF,TGTGCCAGCAGTTCAGTAGACCCAAGAGAATCACCCCTCCACTTT,-,TRBJ1-6,15,TRBV6-6,-
CASSLGGDSYNEQFF,TGTGCCAGCAGCTTGGGGGGGGACTCCTACAATGAGCAGTTCTTC,-,TRBJ2-1,15,TRBV5-4,once
CATLTFGQGVTEAFF,TGTGCCACACTTACTTTCGGACAGGGGGTCACTGAAGCTTTCTTT,TRBD1,TRBJ1-1,15,TRBV19,-
CASSLGGVSTDTQYF,TGTGCCAGCAGCTTGGGGGGCGTCTCCACAGATACGCAGTATTTT,-,TRBJ2-3,15,TRBV5-4,-
CASSLWAEELFF,TGTGCCAGCAGCTTATGGGCTGAGGAACTGTTTTTT,-,TRBJ1-4,12,TRBV7-8,-
CASSQAHEQYF,TGCGCCAGCAGCCAGGCACACGAGCAGTACTTC,-,TRBJ2-7,11,TRBV5-1,-
CASSPQGITEAFF,TGCGCCAGCAGCCCACAGGGTATCACTGAAGCTTTCTTT,-,TRBJ1-1,13,TRBV5-1,-
CASSGEVNYGYTF,TGTGCCAGCAGTGGGGAGGTTAACTATGGCTACACCTTC,-,TRBJ1-2,13,TRBV2,-
CASSLRQGHEQYF,TGTGCCAGCAGCTTAAGACAGGGACACGAGCAGTACTTC,TRBD1,TRBJ2-7,13,TRBV11-2,-
CASRGPRAGNSPLHF,TGTGCCAGCAGGGGCCCCAGGGCGGGTAATTCACCCCTCCACTTT,-,TRBJ1-6,15,TRBV7-2,-
CASSIGPLQPQHF,TGTGCCAGTAGTATAGGGCCCCTCCAGCCCCAGCATTTT,-,TRBJ1-5,13,TRBV19,few
CASGSGQGSNNEQFF,TGTGCTAGTGGTTCCGGACAGGGGAGCAATAATGAGCAGTTCTTC,TRBD1,TRBJ2-1,15,TRBV12-5,once
CASSLLGGSYEQYF,TGTGCCAGCAGCTTATTAGGGGGGTCCTACGAGCAGTACTTC,-,TRBJ2-7,14,TRBV7-2,-
CASSLVGGRIIRYTF,TGTGCCAGCAGCTTAGTAGGGGGGCGCATTATACGCTACACCTTC,-,TRBJ1-2,15,TRBV13,-
CASSMRDSTYEQYF,TGTGCCAGTAGTATGCGGGACAGTACCTACGAGCAGTACTTC,-,TRBJ2-7,14,TRBV19,-
CASSQDPGLSEAFF,TGCGCCAGCAGCCAAGATCCAGGGTTGAGTGAAGCTTTCTTT,-,TRBJ1-1,14,TRBV4-3,-
CASSRQGGNTIYF,TGTGCCAGCAGTCGACAGGGTGGAAACACCATATATTTT,TRBD1,TRBJ1-3,13,TRBV6-6,-
CASSPGWGLGQPQHF,TGTGCCAGTAGTCCCGGATGGGGGCTCGGTCAGCCCCAGCATTTT,-,TRBJ1-5,15,TRBV19,-
CASSPPLPNQPQHF,TGTGCCAGCTCACCACCTCTTCCCAATCAGCCCCAGCATTTT,-,TRBJ1-5,14,TRBV18,-
CASSSRQGGTEAFF,TGTGCCAGCAGCTCCCGACAGGGAGGGACTGAAGCTTTCTTT,TRBD1,TRBJ1-1,14,TRBV11-1,-
CASSESDTNYGYTF,TGCGCCAGCAGTGAGTCGGACACGAACTATGGCTACACCTTC,-,TRBJ1-2,14,TRBV10-1,-
CASSLMTSGVGETQYF,TGCGCCAGCAGCTTGATGACTAGCGGGGTAGGGGAGACCCAGTACTTC,TRBD2,TRBJ2-5,16,TRBV5-1,-
CASSLAGPTGVNYGYTF,TGCGCCAGCAGCTTGGCCGGTCCGACAGGGGTAAACTATGGCTACACCTTC,TRBD1,TRBJ1-2,17,TRBV5-1,-
CASTGQGAQIAKNIQYF,TGTGCCAGTACGGGGCAGGGGGCCCAGATAGCCAAAAACATTCAGTACTTC,TRBD1,TRBJ2-4,17,TRBV2,-
CASTNPPRDTQYF,TGTGCCAGCACCAACCCCCCTAGAGATACGCAGTATTTT,-,TRBJ2-3,13,TRBV7-8,-